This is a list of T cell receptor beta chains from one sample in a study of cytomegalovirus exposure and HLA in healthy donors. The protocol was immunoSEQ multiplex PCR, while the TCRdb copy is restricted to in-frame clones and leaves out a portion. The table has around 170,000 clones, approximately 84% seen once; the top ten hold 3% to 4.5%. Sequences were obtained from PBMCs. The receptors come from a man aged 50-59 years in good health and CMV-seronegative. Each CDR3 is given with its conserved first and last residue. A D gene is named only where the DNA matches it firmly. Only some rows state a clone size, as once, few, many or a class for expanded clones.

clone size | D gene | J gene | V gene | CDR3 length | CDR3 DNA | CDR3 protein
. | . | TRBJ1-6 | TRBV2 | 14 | TGTGCCAGCAGTCTCCGGGCGGGCGGGTCACCCCTCCACTTT | CASSLRAGGSPLHF
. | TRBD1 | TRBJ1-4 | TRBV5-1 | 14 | TGCGCCAGCAGCTTGGAAGGGGGCAAGGAAAAACTGTTTTTT | CASSLEGGKEKLFF
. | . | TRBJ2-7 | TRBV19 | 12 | TGTGCCAGTAACCAGGGATGGGGCGAGCAGTACTTC | CASNQGWGEQYF
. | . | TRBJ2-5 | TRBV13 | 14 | TGTGCCAGCAGCTTAGGGCCCGGCCAAGAGACCCAGTACTTC | CASSLGPGQETQYF
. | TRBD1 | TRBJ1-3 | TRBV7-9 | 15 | TGTTCCAGCAGCTTAGGGACAGGGCCGGGAAACACCATATATTTT | CSSSLGTGPGNTIYF
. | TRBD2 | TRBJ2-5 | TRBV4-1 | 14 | TGCGCCAGCAGCCTCGGGGGGTACCAAGAGACCCAGTACTTC | CASSLGGYQETQYF
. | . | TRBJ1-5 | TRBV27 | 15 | TGTGCCAGCAGTTATTCGGGACAAACGGATCAGCCCCAGCATTTT | CASSYSGQTDQPQHF
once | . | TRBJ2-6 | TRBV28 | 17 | TGTGCCAGCAGTTTTGCAGGCTCACACTCTGGGGCCAACGTCCTGACTTTC | CASSFAGSHSGANVLTF
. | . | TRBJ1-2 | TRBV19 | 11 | TGTGCCAGTAGACAGACCTATGGCTACACCTTC | CASRQTYGYTF
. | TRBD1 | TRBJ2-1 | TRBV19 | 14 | TGTGCCAGTAGTAGACAGGGGGCGTTCGGTGAGCAGTTCTTC | CASSRQGAFGEQFF
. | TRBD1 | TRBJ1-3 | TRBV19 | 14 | TGTGCCAGTAGTCCTCGGACAGGGGTAAACACCATATATTTT | CASSPRTGVNTIYF
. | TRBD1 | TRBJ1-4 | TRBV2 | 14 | TGTGCCAGCAGCACAGGGGGGGTGGGTGAAAAACTGTTTTTT | CASSTGGVGEKLFF
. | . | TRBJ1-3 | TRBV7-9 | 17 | TGTGCCAGCAGCCCAGATGTTTTACCGCACTCTGGAAACACCATATATTTT | CASSPDVLPHSGNTIYF
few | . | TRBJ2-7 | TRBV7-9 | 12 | TGTTCCAGCTCTGGAGGGGACCACGAGCAGTACTTC | CSSSGGDHEQYF
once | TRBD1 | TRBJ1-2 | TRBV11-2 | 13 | TGTGCCAGCAGCCCAGGACAGGTCTATGGCTACACCTTC | CASSPGQVYGYTF
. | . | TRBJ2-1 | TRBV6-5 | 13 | TGTGCCAGCAGCCGCGGGGAGAACAATGAGCAGTTCTTC | CASSRGENNEQFF
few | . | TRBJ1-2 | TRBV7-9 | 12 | TGTGCCAGCAGCCCTACGAACTATGGCTACACCTTC | CASSPTNYGYTF